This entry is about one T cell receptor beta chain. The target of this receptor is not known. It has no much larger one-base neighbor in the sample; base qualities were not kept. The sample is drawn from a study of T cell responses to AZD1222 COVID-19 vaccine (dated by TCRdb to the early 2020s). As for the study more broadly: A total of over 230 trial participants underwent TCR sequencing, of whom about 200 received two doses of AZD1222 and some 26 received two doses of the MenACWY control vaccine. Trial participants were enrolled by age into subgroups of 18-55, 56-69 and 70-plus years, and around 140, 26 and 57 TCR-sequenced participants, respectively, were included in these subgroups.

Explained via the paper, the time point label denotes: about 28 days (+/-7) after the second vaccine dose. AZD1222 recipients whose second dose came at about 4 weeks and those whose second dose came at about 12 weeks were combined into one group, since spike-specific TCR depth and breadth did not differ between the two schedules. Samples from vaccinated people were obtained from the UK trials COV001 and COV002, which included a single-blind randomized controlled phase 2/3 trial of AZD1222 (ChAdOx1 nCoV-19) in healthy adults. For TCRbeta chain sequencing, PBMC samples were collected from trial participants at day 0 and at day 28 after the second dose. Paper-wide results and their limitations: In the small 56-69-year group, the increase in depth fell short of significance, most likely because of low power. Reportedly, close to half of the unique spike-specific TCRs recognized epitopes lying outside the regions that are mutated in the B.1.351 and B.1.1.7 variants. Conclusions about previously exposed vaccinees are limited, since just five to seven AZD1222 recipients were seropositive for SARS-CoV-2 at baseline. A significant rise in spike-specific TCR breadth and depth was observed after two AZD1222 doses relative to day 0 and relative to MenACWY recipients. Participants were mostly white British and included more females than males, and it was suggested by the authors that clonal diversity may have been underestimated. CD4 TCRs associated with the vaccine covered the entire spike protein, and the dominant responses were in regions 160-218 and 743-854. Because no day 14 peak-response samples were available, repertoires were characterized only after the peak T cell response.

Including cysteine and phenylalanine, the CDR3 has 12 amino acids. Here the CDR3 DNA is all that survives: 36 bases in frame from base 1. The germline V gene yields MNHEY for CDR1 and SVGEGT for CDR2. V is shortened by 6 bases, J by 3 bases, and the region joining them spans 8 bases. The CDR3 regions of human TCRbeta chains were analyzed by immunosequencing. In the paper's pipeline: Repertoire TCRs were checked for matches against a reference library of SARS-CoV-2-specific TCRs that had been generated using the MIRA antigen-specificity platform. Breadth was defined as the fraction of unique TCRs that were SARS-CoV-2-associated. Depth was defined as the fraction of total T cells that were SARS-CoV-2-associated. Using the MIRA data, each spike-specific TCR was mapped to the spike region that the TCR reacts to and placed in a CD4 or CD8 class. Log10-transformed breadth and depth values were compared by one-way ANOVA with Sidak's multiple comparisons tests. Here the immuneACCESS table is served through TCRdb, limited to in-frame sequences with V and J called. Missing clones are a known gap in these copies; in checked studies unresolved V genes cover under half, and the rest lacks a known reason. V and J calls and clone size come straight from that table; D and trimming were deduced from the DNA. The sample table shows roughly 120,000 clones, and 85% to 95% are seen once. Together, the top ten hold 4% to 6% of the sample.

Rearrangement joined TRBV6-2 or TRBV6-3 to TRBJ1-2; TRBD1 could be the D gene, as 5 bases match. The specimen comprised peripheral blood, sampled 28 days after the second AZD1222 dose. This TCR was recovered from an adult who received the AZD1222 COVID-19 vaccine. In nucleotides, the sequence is TGTGCCAGCAGCGGAGGGGACTATGGCTACACCTTC. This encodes CASSGGDYGYTF.